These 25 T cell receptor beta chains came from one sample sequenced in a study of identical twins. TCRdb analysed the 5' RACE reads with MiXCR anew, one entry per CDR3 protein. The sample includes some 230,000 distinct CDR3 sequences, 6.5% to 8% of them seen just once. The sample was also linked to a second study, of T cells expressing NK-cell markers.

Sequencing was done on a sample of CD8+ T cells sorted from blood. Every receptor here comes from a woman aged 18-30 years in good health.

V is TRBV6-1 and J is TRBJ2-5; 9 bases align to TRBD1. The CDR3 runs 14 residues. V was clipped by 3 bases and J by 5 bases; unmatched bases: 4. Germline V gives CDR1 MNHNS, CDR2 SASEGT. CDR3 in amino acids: CASSDTGGEETQYF. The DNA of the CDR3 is TGTGCCAGCAGTGATACAGGGGGCGAGGAGACCCAGTACTTC.

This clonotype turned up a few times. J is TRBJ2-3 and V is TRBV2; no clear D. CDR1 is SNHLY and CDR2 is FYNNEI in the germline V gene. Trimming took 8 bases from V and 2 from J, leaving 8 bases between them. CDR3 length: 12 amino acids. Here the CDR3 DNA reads TGTGCCAGCGGAAGCTACACAGATACGCAGTATTTT. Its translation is CASGSYTDTQYF.

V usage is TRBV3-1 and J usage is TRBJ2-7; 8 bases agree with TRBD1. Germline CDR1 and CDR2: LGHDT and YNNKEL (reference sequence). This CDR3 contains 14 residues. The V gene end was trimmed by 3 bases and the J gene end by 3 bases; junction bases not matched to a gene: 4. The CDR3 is CASSQAGGIYEQYF. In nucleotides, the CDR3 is TGTGCCAGCAGCCAGGCAGGGGGCATCTACGAGCAGTACTTC.

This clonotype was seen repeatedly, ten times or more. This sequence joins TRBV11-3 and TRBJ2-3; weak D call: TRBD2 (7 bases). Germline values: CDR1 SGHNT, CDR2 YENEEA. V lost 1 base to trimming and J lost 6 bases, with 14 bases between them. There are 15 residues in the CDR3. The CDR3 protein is CASSLVRGGADTQYF. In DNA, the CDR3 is TGTGCCAGCAGCTTAGTACGTGGGGGGGCCGATACGCAGTATTTT.

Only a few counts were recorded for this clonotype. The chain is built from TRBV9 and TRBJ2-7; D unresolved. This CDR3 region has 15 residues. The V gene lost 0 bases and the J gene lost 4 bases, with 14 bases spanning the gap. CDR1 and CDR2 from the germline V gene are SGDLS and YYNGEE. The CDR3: CASSVVGGPGYEQYF. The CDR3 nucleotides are TGTGCCAGCAGCGTAGTAGGCGGACCGGGTTACGAGCAGTACTTC.

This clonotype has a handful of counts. The CDR3 DNA is TGTGCCAGTGACGTGGCGAGCGGGAGGATCGAGCAGTACTTC. Translation gives CASDVASGRIEQYF. The rearrangement links TRBV6-2 or TRBV6-3 to TRBJ2-7, with 9 bases that match TRBD2. Germline V gene sequence: CDR1 MNHEY, CDR2 SVGEGT. The CDR3 has 14 amino acids. The V and J ends lost 9 bases and 6 bases, in that order; junction bases with no gene match: 12.

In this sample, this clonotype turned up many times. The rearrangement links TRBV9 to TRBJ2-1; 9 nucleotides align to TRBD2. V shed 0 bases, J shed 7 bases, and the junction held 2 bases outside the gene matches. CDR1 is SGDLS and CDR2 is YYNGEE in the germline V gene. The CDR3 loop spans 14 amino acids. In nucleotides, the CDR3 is TGTGCCAGCAGCGTAGGCGGGAGGGCGAATGAGCAGTTCTTC. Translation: CASSVGGRANEQFF.

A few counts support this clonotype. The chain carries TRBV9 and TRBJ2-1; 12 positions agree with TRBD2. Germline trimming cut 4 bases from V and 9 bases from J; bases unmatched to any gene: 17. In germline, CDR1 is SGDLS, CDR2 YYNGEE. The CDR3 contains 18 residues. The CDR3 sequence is CASSPSLRTSGKGGEQFF. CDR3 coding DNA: TGTGCCAGCAGCCCCTCCCTCAGGACTAGCGGGAAGGGCGGTGAGCAGTTCTTC.

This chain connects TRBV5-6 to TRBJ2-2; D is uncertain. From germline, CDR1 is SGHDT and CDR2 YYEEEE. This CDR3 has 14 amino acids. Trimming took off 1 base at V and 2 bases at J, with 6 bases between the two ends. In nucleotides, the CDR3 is TGTGCCAGCAGCTTGAGGGCAAACACCGGGGAGCTGTTTTTT. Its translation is CASSLRANTGELFF.

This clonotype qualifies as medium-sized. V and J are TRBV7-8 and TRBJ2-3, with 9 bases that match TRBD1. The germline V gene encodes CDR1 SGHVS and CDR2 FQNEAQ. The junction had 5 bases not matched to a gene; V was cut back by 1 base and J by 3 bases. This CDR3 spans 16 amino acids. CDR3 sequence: CASSLGTGGGTDTQYF. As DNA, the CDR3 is TGTGCCAGCAGCTTAGGAACAGGGGGCGGAACAGATACGCAGTATTTT.

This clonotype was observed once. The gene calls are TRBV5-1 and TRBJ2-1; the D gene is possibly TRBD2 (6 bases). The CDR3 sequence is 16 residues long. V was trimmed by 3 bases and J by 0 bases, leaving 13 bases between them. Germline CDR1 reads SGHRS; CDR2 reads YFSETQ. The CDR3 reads CASSWTNPSSYNEQFF. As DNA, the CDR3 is TGCGCCAGCAGCTGGACTAATCCCAGCTCCTACAATGAGCAGTTCTTC.

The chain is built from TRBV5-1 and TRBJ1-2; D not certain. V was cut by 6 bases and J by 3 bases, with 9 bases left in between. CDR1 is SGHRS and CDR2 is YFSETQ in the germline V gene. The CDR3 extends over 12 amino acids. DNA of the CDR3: TGCGCCAGCAAGGGAGTTCACTATGGCTACACCTTC. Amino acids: CASKGVHYGYTF.

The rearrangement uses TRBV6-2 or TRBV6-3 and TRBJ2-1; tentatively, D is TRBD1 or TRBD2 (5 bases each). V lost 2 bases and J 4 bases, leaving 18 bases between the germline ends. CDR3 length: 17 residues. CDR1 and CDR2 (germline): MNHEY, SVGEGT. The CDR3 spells CASSYVLLAGLYNEQFF. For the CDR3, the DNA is TGTGCCAGCAGTTACGTCCTTCTAGCAGGGCTTTACAATGAGCAGTTCTTC.

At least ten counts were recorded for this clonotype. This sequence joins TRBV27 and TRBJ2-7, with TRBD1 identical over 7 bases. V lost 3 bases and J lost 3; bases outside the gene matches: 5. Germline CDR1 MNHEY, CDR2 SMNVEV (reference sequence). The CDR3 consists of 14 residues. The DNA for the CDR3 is TGTGCCAGCAGTTTCACGGCAGGGGGCTACGAGCAGTACTTC. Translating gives CASSFTAGGYEQYF.

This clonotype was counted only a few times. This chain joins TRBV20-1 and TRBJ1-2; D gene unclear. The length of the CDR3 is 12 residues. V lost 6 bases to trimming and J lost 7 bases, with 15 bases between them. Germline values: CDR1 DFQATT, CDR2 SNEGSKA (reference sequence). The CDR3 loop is CSARTNQGGYTF. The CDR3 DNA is TGCAGTGCCCGAACAAACCAAGGTGGCTACACCTTC.

CDR3 DNA: TGCAGTGCCCACTATGGGGTTCCCCGGTGGTCCTACAATGAGCAGTTCTTC. This gives the protein CSAHYGVPRWSYNEQFF. The J gene is TRBJ2-1, the V gene TRBV20-1, with unresolved D. This CDR3 has 17 residues. Germline values: CDR1 DFQATT, CDR2 SNEGSKA (reference sequence). V was cut by 6 bases and J by 1 base, with 22 bases left in between.

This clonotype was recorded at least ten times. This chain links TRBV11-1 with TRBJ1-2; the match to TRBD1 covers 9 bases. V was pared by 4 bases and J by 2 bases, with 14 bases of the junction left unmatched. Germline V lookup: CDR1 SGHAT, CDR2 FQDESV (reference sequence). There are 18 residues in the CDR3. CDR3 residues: CASSSKRLPGQGNYGYTF. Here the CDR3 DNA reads TGTGCCAGCAGCTCGAAAAGACTCCCGGGACAGGGAAACTATGGCTACACCTTC.

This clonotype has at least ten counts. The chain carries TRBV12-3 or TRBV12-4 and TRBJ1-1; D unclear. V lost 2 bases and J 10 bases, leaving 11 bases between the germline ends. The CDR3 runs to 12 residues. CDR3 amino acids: CASSLTPDGAFF. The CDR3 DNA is TGTGCCAGCAGTTTAACACCCGACGGAGCTTTCTTT.

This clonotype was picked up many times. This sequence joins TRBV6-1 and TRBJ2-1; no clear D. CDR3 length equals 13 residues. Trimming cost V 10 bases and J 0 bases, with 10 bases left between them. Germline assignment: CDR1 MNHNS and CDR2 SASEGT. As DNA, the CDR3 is TGTGCCACCAAGGTGAGCTCCTACAATGAGCAGTTCTTC. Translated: CATKVSSYNEQFF.

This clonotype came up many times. CDR3 sequence: CASSLSSRPSEGNEQFF. The CDR3 bases are TGTGCCAGCAGCTTATCTTCCCGCCCCTCCGAGGGGAATGAGCAGTTCTTC. The chain recombines TRBV7-9 with TRBJ2-1; D possibly matches TRBD1 or TRBD2 (5 bases each). Germline assignment: CDR1 SEHNR and CDR2 FQNEAQ (reference sequence). The CDR3 consists of 17 residues. V gave up 2 bases and J gave up 7 bases, with 21 bases separating them.

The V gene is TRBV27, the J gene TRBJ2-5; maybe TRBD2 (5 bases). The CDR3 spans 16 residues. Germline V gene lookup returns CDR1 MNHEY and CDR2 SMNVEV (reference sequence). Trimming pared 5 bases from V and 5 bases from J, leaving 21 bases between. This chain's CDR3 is CASSPASGPFWETQYF. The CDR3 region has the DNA TGTGCCAGCAGTCCCGCGAGCGGCCCTTTTTGGGAGACCCAGTACTTC.

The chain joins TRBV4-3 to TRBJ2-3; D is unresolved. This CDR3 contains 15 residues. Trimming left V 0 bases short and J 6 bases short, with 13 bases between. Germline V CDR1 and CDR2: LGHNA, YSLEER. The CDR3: CASSQDQWGGDTQYF. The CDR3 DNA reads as TGCGCCAGCAGCCAAGACCAGTGGGGTGGGGATACGCAGTATTTT.

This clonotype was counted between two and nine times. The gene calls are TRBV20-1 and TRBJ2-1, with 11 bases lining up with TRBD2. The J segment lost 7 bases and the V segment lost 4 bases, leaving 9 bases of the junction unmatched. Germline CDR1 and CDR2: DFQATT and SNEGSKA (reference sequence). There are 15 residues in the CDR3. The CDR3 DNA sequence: TGCAGTGCTATCAACGGACTAGCGGGTCCAAATGAGCAGTTCTTC. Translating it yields CSAINGLAGPNEQFF.

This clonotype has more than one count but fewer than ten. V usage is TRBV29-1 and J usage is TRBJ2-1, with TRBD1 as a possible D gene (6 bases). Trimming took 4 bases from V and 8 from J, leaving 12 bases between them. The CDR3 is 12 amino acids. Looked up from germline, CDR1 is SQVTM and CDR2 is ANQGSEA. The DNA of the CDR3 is TGCAGCGTTGTACAGGGTAGGGATGAGCAGTTCTTC. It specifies CSVVQGRDEQFF.

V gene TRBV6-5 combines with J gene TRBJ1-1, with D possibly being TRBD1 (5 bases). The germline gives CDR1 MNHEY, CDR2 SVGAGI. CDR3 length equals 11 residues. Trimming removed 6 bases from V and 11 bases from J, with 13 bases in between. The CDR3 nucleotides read TGTGCCAGCAGCGGGGGAGTGGGTGCTTTCTTT. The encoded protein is CASSGGVGAFF.